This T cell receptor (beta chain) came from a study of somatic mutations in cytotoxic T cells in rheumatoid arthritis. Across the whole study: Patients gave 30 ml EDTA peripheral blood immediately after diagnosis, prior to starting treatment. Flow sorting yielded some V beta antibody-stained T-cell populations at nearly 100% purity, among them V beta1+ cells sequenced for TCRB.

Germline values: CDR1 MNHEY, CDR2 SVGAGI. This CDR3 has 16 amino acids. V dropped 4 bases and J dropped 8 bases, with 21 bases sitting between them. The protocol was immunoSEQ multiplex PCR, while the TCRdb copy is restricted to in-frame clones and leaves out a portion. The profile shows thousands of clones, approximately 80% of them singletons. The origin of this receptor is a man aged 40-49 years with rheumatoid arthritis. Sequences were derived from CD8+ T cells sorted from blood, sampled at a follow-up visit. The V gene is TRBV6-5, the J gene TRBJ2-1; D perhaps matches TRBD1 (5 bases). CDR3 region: CASSWLSGALPDEQFF. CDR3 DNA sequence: TGTGCCAGCAGTTGGTTGTCTGGGGCCCTCCCGGATGAGCAGTTCTTC.